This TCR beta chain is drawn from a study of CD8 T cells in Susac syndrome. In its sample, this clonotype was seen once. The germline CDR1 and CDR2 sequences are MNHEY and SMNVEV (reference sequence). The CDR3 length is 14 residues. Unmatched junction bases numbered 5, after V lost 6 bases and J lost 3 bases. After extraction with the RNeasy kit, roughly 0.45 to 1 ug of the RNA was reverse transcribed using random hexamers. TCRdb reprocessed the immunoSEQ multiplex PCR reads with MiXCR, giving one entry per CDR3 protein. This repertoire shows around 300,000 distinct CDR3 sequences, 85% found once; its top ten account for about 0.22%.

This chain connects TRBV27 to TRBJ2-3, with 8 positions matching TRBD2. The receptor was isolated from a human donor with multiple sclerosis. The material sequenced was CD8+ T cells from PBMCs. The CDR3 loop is CASSELAVTDTQYF. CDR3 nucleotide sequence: TGTGCCAGCAGCGAACTAGCGGTTACAGATACGCAGTATTTT.